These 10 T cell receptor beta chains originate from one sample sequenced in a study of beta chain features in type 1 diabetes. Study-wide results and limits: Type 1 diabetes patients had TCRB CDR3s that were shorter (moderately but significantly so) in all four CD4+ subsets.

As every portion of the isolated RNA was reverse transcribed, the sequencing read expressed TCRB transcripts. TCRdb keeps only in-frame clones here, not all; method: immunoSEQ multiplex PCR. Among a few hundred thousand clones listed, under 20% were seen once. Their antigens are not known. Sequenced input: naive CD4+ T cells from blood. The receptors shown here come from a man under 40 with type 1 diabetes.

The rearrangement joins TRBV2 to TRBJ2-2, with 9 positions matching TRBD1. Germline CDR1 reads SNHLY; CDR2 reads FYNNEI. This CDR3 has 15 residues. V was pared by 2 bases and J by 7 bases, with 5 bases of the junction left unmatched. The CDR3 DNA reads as TGTGCCAGCAGTGAATTGGGACAGGGCGGCGGGGAGCTGTTTTTT. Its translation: CASSELGQGGGELFF.

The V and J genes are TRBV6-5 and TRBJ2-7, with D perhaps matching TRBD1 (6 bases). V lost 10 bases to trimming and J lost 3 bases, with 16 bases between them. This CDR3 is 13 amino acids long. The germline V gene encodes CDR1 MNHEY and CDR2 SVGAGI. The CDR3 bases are TGTGCCACCCGCACCGGGACACACTACGAGCAGTACTTC. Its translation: CATRTGTHYEQYF.

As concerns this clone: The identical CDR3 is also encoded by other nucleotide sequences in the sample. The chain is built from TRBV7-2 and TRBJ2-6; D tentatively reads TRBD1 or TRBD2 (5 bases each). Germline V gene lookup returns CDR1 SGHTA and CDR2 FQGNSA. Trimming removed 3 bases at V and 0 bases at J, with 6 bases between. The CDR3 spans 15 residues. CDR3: CASSLRGSGANVLTF. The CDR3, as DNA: TGTGCCAGCAGCTTGAGGGGCTCTGGGGCCAACGTCCTGACTTTC.

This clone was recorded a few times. Here the CDR3 DNA reads TGTGCCAGCAGCCCGGACAGGGTATCAGATACGCAGTATTTT. Amino acid sequence: CASSPDRVSDTQYF. The genes are TRBV7-9 and TRBJ2-3; TRBD1 matches 8 bases. V trimming: 5 bases; J trimming: 4 bases; junction bases outside the gene matches: 5. The length of the CDR3 is 14 residues. The germline CDR1 and CDR2 sequences are SEHNR and FQNEAQ (reference sequence).

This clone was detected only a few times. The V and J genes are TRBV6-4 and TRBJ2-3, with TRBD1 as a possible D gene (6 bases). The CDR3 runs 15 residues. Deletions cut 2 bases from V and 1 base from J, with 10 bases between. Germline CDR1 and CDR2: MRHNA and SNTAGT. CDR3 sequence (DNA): TGTGCCAGCAGTGACGGCAGGGGCCGCACAGATACGCAGTATTTT. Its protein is CASSDGRGRTDTQYF.

CDR3 DNA sequence: TGTGCCAGCAGCGGCGGACAGGGGGTCGCTGAAGCTTTCTTT. Residues: CASSGGQGVAEAFF. The V and J genes are TRBV9 and TRBJ1-1; TRBD1 matches 10 bases. The CDR3 sequence is 14 residues long. Trimming took 3 bases from V and 6 from J; bases not matched to a gene: 5. Germline CDR1 SGDLS, CDR2 YYNGEE.

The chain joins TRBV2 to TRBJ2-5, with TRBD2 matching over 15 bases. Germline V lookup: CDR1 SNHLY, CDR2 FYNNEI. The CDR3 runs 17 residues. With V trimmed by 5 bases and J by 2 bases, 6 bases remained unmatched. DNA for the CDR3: TGTGCCAGCAGTTGGACTAGCGGGAGGGTAGAACAAGAGACCCAGTACTTC. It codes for CASSWTSGRVEQETQYF.

The CDR3 nucleotides are TGTGCCAGCAGTTACTCGATCGCGGGGAACTATGGCTACACCTTC. This encodes CASSYSIAGNYGYTF. The genes are TRBV6-5 and TRBJ1-2; D ambiguous. The V gene lost 0 bases and the J gene lost 2 bases, with 10 bases spanning the gap. The CDR3 is 15 amino acids. Germline V CDR1 and CDR2: MNHEY, SVGAGI.

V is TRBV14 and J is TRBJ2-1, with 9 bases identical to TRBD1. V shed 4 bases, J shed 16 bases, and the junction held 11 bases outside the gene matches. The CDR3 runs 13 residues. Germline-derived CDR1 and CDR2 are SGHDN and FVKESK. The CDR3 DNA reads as TGTGCCAGCAGCCGAGTCCCCGGGACAGGGTTTTTCTTC. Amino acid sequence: CASSRVPGTGFFF.

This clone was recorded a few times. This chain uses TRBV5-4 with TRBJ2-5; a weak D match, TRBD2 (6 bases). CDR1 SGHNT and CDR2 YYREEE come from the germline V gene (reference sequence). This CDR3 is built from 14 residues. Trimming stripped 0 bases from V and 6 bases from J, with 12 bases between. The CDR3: CASSLAGEAQTQYF. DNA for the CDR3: TGTGCCAGCAGCTTGGCCGGGGAGGCACAGACCCAGTACTTC.